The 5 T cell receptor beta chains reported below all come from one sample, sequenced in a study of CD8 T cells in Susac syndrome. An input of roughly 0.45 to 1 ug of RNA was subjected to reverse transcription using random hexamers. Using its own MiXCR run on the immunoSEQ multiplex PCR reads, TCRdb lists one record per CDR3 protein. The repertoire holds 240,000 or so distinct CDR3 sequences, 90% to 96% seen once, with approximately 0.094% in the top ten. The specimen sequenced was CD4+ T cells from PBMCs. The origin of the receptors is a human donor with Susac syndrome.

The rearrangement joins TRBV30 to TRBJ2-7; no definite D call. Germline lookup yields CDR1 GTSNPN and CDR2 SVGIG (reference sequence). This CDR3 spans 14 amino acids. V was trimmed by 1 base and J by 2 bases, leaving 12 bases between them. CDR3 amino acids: CAWSDGRVAYEQYF. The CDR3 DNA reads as TGTGCCTGGAGTGATGGAAGGGTTGCCTACGAGCAGTACTTC.

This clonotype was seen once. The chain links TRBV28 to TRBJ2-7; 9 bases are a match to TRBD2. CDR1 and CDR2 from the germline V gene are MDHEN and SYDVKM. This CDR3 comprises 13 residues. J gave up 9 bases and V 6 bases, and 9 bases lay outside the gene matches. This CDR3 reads CASRKAGGFGQYF. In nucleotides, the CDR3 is TGTGCCAGCAGAAAAGCGGGAGGATTCGGGCAGTACTTC.

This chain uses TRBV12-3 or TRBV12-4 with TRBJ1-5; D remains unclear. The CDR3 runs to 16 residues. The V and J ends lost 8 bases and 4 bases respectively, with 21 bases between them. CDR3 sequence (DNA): TGTGCCAGCGTTGGGAGGGCAGGTGGATCAAATCAGCCCCAGCATTTT. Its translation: CASVGRAGGSNQPQHF.

CDR3 sequence: CASSTTWGKLFF. The CDR3 nucleotides read TGTGCCAGCAGTACGACCTGGGGAAAACTGTTTTTT. The chain links TRBV28 to TRBJ1-4; D call uncertain. This CDR3 spans 12 amino acids. CDR1 and CDR2 (germline): MDHEN, SYDVKM. V lost 5 bases and J lost 10, with 11 bases in between.

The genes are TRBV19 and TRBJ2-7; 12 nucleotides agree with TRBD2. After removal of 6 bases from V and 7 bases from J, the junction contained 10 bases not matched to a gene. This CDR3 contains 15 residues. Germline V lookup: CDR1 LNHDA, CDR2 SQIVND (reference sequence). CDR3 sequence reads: CASRQLAGGREEQYF. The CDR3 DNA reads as TGTGCCAGTAGACAACTAGCGGGAGGACGTGAAGAGCAGTACTTC.